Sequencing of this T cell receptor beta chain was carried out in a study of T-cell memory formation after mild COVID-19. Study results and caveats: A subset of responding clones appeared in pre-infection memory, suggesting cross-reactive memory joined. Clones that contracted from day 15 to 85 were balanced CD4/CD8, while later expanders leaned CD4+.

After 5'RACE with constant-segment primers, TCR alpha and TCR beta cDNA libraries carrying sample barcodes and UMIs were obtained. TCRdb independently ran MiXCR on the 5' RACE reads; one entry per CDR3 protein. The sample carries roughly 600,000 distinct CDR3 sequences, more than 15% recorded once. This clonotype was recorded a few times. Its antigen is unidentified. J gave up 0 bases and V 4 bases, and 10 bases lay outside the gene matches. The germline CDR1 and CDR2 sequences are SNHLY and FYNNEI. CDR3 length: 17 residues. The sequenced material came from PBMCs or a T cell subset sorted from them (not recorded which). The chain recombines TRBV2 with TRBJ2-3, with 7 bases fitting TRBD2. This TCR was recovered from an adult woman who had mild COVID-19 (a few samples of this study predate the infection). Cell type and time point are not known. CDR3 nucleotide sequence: TGTGCCAGCAGTGCATGGGGACTATCCCCTAGCACAGATACGCAGTATTTT. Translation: CASSAWGLSPSTDTQYF. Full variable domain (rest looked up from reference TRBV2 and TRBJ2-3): EPEVTQTPSHQVTQMGQEVILRCVPISNHLYFYWYRQILGQKVEFLVSFYNNEISEKSEIFDDQFSVERPDGSNFTLKIRSTKLEDSAMYFCASSAWGLSPSTDTQYFGPGTRLTVL.